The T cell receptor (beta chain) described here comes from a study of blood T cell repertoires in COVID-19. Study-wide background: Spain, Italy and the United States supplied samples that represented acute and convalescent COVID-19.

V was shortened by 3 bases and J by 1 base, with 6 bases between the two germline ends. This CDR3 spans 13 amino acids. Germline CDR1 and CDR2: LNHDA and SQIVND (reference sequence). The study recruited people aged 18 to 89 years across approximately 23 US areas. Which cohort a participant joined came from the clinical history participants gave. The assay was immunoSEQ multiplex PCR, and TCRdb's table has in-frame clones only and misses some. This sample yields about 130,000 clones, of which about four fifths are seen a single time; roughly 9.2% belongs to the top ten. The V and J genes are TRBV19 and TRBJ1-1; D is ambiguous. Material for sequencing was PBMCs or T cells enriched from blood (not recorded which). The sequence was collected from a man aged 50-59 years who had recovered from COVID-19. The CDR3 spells CASSMFQNTEAFF. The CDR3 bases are TGTGCCAGTAGTATGTTTCAGAACACTGAAGCTTTCTTT.